These 19 T cell receptor beta chains were sequenced from one sample in a study of blood T cell repertoires in COVID-19. Clones were read by immunoSEQ multiplex PCR, and TCRdb kept only the in-frame ones, dropping some. The sample records 90,000 to 110,000 clones, 65% to 90% being singletons. The sequenced sample consisted of peripheral blood. The receptors stem from a man aged 50-60 years with acute or convalescent COVID-19.

This CDR3 reads CASSLDNGGFHTF. Written as DNA, the CDR3 is TGTGCCAGCAGCTTAGACAACGGGGGGTTTCACACCTTC. The J gene is TRBJ1-2, the V gene TRBV7-9; TRBD1 is a possible D gene (5 bases). Germline V gene sequence: CDR1 SEHNR, CDR2 FQNEAQ (reference sequence). The CDR3 has 13 amino acids. Trimming cost V 1 base and J 12 bases, with 15 bases left between them.

The chain carries TRBV27 and TRBJ1-5, with D hard to call. This CDR3 is built from 13 residues. The germline CDR1 and CDR2 sequences are MNHEY and SMNVEV (reference sequence). The ends were cut back, 5 bases at V and 0 bases at J, with 5 bases in the middle. This chain's CDR3 is CASSPYSNQPQHF. The CDR3 nucleotides read TGTGCCAGCAGTCCGTATAGCAATCAGCCCCAGCATTTT.

The V gene is TRBV7-3, the J gene TRBJ2-1; 7 bases align to TRBD2. V was clipped by 5 bases and J by 9 bases; unmatched bases: 13. The length of the CDR3 is 15 residues. Germline values: CDR1 SGHTA, CDR2 FQGTGA. This CDR3 is CASSATGTKVVEQFF. CDR3 nucleotides: TGTGCCAGCAGCGCTACCGGGACTAAGGTAGTTGAGCAGTTCTTC.

J is TRBJ1-3 and V is TRBV28; D might be TRBD1 (5 bases). The germline V gene has CDR1 MDHEN and CDR2 SYDVKM. V lost 6 bases, J lost 0 bases, and 12 bases lay in between. CDR3 length: 15 amino acids. In DNA form, the CDR3 reads TGTGCCAGCAGCTCCCAAACAGGCTCTGGAAACACCATATATTTT. Its translation: CASSSQTGSGNTIYF.

The chain links TRBV7-2 to TRBJ2-7, with 9 positions matching TRBD2. After removal of 1 base from V and 1 base from J, the junction contained 2 bases not matched to a gene. The CDR3 has 15 amino acids. Germline CDR1 reads SGHTA; CDR2 reads FQGNSA. The chain's CDR3 is CASSLDAGGSYEQYF. CDR3 coding DNA: TGTGCCAGCAGCTTAGATGCGGGAGGGTCCTACGAGCAGTACTTC.

The chain recombines TRBV27 with TRBJ2-3; TRBD1 is a possible D gene (5 bases). The CDR3 loop spans 13 amino acids. The V gene lost 3 bases and the J gene lost 3 bases, with 7 bases spanning the gap. Germline-derived CDR1 and CDR2 are MNHEY and SMNVEV (reference sequence). The CDR3 bases are TGTGCCAGCAGTTTTAGGGGAACAGATACGCAGTATTTT. It specifies CASSFRGTDTQYF.

The chain carries TRBV7-9 and TRBJ2-5, with 7 bases matching TRBD1. V lost 5 bases, J lost 7 bases, and 13 bases stayed unmatched. Germline V gene sequence: CDR1 SEHNR, CDR2 FQNEAQ (reference sequence). The CDR3 has 15 residues. The DNA of the CDR3 is TGTGCCAGCAGCCTCGACGGATACGCAGGGGGGACCCAGTACTTC. It codes for CASSLDGYAGGTQYF.

The rearrangement links TRBV11-3 to TRBJ2-5, with D possibly TRBD2 on 6 matching bases. Between the trimmed V and J ends, which lost 0 bases and 5 bases, there was a span of 16 bases. The germline CDR1 and CDR2 sequences are SGHNT and YENEEA. The CDR3 runs to 16 residues. CDR3 nucleotide sequence: TGTGCCAGCAGCTTAGAGGGTCGGGAGCTCATGGAGACCCAGTACTTC. It is translated as CASSLEGRELMETQYF.

The chain combines TRBV27 with TRBJ1-2; the match to TRBD1 covers 7 bases. V shed 5 bases and J 7 bases; nucleotides not matched to a gene: 4. This CDR3 is 12 amino acids long. Germline CDR1 reads MNHEY; CDR2 reads SMNVEV (reference sequence). CDR3 DNA: TGTGCCAGCAGTACAGGGGCGGGTGGCTACACCTTC. The encoded protein is CASSTGAGGYTF.

The chain joins TRBV12-3 or TRBV12-4 to TRBJ2-5; 7 bases align to TRBD1. J was trimmed by 3 bases and V by 3 bases; bases with no gene match: 1. This CDR3 is 13 amino acids long. The CDR3 protein is CASSFGTEETQYF. DNA for the CDR3: TGTGCCAGCAGTTTCGGGACAGAAGAGACCCAGTACTTC.

The chain has TRBV2 and TRBJ2-7, with no clear D. The germline V gene encodes CDR1 SNHLY and CDR2 FYNNEI. V was shortened by 6 bases and J by 3 bases, with 9 bases between the two germline ends. This CDR3 has 12 residues. CDR3 coding DNA: TGTGCCAGCAGCGTTGACAACTACGAGCAGTACTTC. As protein: CASSVDNYEQYF.

This clone has just one count. V gene TRBV28 combines with J gene TRBJ2-7; TRBD1 is a possible D gene (5 bases). CDR1 MDHEN and CDR2 SYDVKM come from the germline V gene. The CDR3 sequence is 15 residues long. Trimming took 7 bases from V and 6 from J, leaving 22 bases between them. The CDR3 nucleotides read TGTGCCAGCAAATTCAGGGATTACACTCTGAGCGAGCAGTACTTC. Its protein is CASKFRDYTLSEQYF.

This chain uses TRBV5-1 with TRBJ2-1; the match to TRBD2 covers 10 bases. The CDR3 covers 15 residues. J was trimmed by 7 bases and V by 0 bases; bases with no gene match: 4. Germline assignment: CDR1 SGHRS and CDR2 YFSETQ. The CDR3 sequence: CASSLVAGGNNEQFF. In nucleotides, the CDR3 is TGCGCCAGCAGCTTGGTAGCGGGAGGAAATAATGAGCAGTTCTTC.

This clone came up once. This chain links TRBV25-1 with TRBJ2-2; a possible D gene is TRBD1 (6 bases). CDR1 is MGHDK, CDR2 SYGVNS, per germline. There are 17 residues in the CDR3. V was shortened by 6 bases and J by 3 bases, with 20 bases between the two germline ends. CDR3 coding DNA: TGTGCCAGCAGGGATGGGTTGACAGGAGCGGACACCGGGGAGCTGTTTTTT. Protein sequence: CASRDGLTGADTGELFF.

This clone was observed a handful of times. The chain joins TRBV25-1 to TRBJ2-7; 9 positions match TRBD2. V was clipped by 7 bases and J by 6 bases; unmatched bases: 7. Germline V gene lookup returns CDR1 MGHDK and CDR2 SYGVNS. The CDR3 has 13 residues. The CDR3 DNA follows: TGTGCCAGCACCCCGCGGGAGGGCCGCGAGCAGTACTTC. Residues: CASTPREGREQYF.

This chain joins TRBV5-1 and TRBJ2-5, with 8 bases identical to TRBD2. CDR1 is SGHRS, CDR2 YFSETQ, per germline. Trimming took 4 bases from V and 5 from J; bases not matched to a gene: 7. CDR3 length: 14 amino acids. Here the CDR3 reads CASSSGSSAETQYF. CDR3 DNA sequence: TGCGCCAGCAGCAGCGGGAGCAGCGCGGAGACCCAGTACTTC.

The table lists this clone with a few counts. The chain joins TRBV4-1 to TRBJ2-1; 8 bases match TRBD1. The CDR3 is 15 residues long. Per the germline V gene, CDR1 is MGHRA and CDR2 is YSYEKL. The V and J ends lost 0 bases and 8 bases, in that order; junction bases with no gene match: 6. For the CDR3, the DNA is TGCGCCAGCAGCCAAGAGGCGTACAGGGGGTATGAGCAGTTCTTC. Amino acid sequence: CASSQEAYRGYEQFF.

The chain combines TRBV27 with TRBJ2-1, with D hard to call. The germline CDR1 and CDR2 sequences are MNHEY and SMNVEV (reference sequence). The germline V and J ends were trimmed by 7 bases and 0 bases, with 10 bases remaining between them. The CDR3 is 14 amino acids. The CDR3 region is CASNLASSYNEQFF. In nucleotides, the CDR3 is TGTGCCAGCAACCTCGCTAGCTCCTACAATGAGCAGTTCTTC.

The V and J genes are TRBV29-1 and TRBJ1-3; 9 nucleotides agree with TRBD1. From germline, CDR1 is SQVTM and CDR2 ANQGSEA. The junction had 13 bases not matched to a gene; V was cut back by 7 bases and J by 6 bases. CDR3 size: 15 residues. This CDR3 reads CSAPPRDREENTIYF. CDR3 bases: TGCAGCGCACCTCCCCGGGACAGGGAAGAAAACACCATATATTTT. Supplemented by reference TRBV29-1 and TRBJ1-3, the full variable domain reads SAVISQKPSRDICQRGTSLTIQCQVDSQVTMMFWYRQQPGQSLTLIATANQGSEATYESGFVIDKFPISRPNLTFSTLTVSNMSPEDSSIYLCSAPPRDREENTIYFGEGSWLTVV.